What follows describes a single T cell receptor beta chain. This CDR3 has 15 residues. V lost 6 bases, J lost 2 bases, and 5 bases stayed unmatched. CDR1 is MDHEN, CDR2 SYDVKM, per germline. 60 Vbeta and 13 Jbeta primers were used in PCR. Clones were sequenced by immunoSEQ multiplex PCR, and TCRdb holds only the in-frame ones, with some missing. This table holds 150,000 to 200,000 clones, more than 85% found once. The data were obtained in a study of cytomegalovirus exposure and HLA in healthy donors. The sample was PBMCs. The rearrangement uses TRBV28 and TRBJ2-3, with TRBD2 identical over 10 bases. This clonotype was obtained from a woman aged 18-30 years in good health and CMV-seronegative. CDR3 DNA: TGTGCCAGCAGGCTAGCGGGGGTTGCCACAGATACGCAGTATTTT. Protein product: CASRLAGVATDTQYF.